The present entry profiles one T cell receptor (beta chain) with its context. The data belong to a study of cytomegalovirus exposure and HLA in healthy donors. Primers for the PCR totalled 60 Vbeta and 13 Jbeta. Repertoires were generated with immunoSEQ multiplex PCR, while TCRdb's copy carries only in-frame clones and drops some. The data contain 70,000 to 95,000 clones, 62% of them seen just once; the ten biggest clones take up around 5.5%. Trimming took 5 bases from V and 7 from J, leaving 18 bases between them. Germline-derived CDR1 and CDR2 are PRHDT and FYEKMQ (reference sequence). The CDR3 contains 16 residues.

The source is a woman aged 25-40 years in good health and CMV-seropositive. The source material was PBMCs. The rearrangement links TRBV13 to TRBJ1-6, with D perhaps matching TRBD1 (5 bases). The CDR3 nucleotides are TGTGCCAGCAGCCGGGGGGAGAGGAACCCAAATTCACCCCTCCACTTT. It specifies CASSRGERNPNSPLHF.